Presented here are 18 T cell receptor beta chains from one specimen sequenced in a study of blood T cell repertoires in COVID-19. Sequenced by immunoSEQ multiplex PCR; TCRdb stores in-frame clones only, minus some. This table has 150,000 to 200,000 clones, 82% appearing once. Sequencing used peripheral blood. The receptors derive from a woman aged 65 to 85 with acute or convalescent COVID-19.

The chain couples TRBV3-1 (or the pseudogene TRBV3-2) to TRBJ1-6; 7 positions agree with TRBD1. J gave up 4 bases and V 1 base, and 4 bases lay outside the gene matches. Germline lookup yields CDR1 LGHDT and CDR2 YNNKEL (reference sequence). This CDR3 has 16 amino acids. CDR3 residues: CASSQAGQVYNSPLHF. As DNA, the CDR3 is TGTGCCAGCAGCCAAGCAGGACAGGTGTATAATTCACCCCTCCACTTT.

V and J are TRBV18 and TRBJ2-3; 9 positions agree with TRBD2. Germline-derived CDR1 and CDR2 are KGHSH and LQKENI. J was trimmed by 5 bases and V by 0 bases; bases with no gene match: 6. The CDR3 consists of 16 residues. Here the CDR3 DNA reads TGTGCCAGCTCACCACCGGCGGGAGGGCAGGAAGATACGCAGTATTTT. Protein sequence: CASSPPAGGQEDTQYF. The full variable domain, its missing parts supplied by reference TRBV18 and TRBJ2-3, is NAGVMQNPRHLVRRRGQEARLRCSPMKGHSHVYWYRQLPEEGLKFMVYLQKENIIDESGMPKERFSAEFPKEGPSILRIQQVVRGDSAAYFCASSPPAGGQEDTQYFGPGTRLTVL.

This sequence joins TRBV10-2 and TRBJ2-7; TRBD2 aligns across 9 bases. The V and J ends lost 6 bases and 1 base, in that order; junction bases with no gene match: 7. The CDR3 is made up of 15 amino acids. Germline V gives CDR1 WSHSY, CDR2 SAAADI. As DNA, the CDR3 is TGCGCCAGCAGGAACCTTAGCGGGGGATCCTACGAGCAGTACTTC. Translation: CASRNLSGGSYEQYF.

V and J are TRBV30 and TRBJ1-3, with TRBD1 as a possible D gene (6 bases). This CDR3 contains 13 residues. With 5 bases removed from V and 4 bases from J, the gap between germline ends came to 12 bases. Germline assignment: CDR1 GTSNPN and CDR2 SVGIG (reference sequence). The CDR3, as DNA: TGTGCCTGGGGGGGAACAGGGGGAAACACCATATATTTT. Its translation is CAWGGTGGNTIYF.

The chain links TRBV28 to TRBJ2-7; 7 bases agree with TRBD2. The germline V gene encodes CDR1 MDHEN and CDR2 SYDVKM. V lost 3 bases, J lost 3 bases, and 5 bases stayed unmatched. The CDR3 runs to 14 residues. CDR3 bases: TGTGCCAGCAGTTTGAACCAGCGGGGCTACGAGCAGTACTTC. Amino acid sequence: CASSLNQRGYEQYF. The whole variable domain, filled in from reference TRBV28 and TRBJ2-7, reads DVKVTQSSRYLVKRTGEKVFLECVQDMDHENMFWYRQDPGLGLRLIYFSYDVKMKEKGDIPEGYSVSREKKERFSLILESASTNQTSMYLCASSLNQRGYEQYFGPGTRLTVT.

This chain uses TRBV4-3 with TRBJ2-1; the match to TRBD2 covers 10 bases. V lost 4 bases and J lost 3; bases outside the gene matches: 12. The CDR3 is 18 amino acids. Per the germline V gene, CDR1 is LGHNA and CDR2 is YSLEER. The CDR3 sequence: CASSLSRVAGGHYNEQFF. As DNA, the CDR3 is TGCGCCAGCAGCCTCTCCCGGGTAGCGGGAGGTCACTACAATGAGCAGTTCTTC.

V and J are TRBV4-3 and TRBJ1-1, with D possibly TRBD1 on 5 matching bases. CDR3 size: 16 residues. V lost 6 bases and J lost 0, with 17 bases in between. In germline, CDR1 is LGHNA, CDR2 YSLEER. CDR3 in DNA: TGCGCCAGCAGTTTTTCTTCGACAGTCCTGAACACTGAAGCTTTCTTT. Encoded protein: CASSFSSTVLNTEAFF.

The CDR3 reads CASILGAKDTQYF. CDR3 bases: TGTGCCAGCATCCTTGGGGCCAAAGATACGCAGTATTTT. This sequence joins TRBV6-5 and TRBJ2-3; tentative D call: TRBD1 (5 bases). Germline V lookup: CDR1 MNHEY, CDR2 SVGAGI. The CDR3 length is 13 residues. Trimming took off 7 bases at V and 5 bases at J, with 13 bases between the two ends.

This chain uses TRBV7-9 with TRBJ1-2; D may be TRBD1 (6 bases). The CDR3 length is 14 residues. The germline V gene encodes CDR1 SEHNR and CDR2 FQNEAQ (reference sequence). Trimming removed 5 bases from V and 2 bases from J, with 12 bases in between. The CDR3 spells CASSITGTNYGYTF. CDR3 bases: TGTGCCAGCAGCATCACAGGGACCAACTATGGCTACACCTTC.

The CDR3 here is CASSWGGLAGDEQYF. The CDR3 DNA follows: TGCGCCAGCAGCTGGGGGGGACTAGCGGGAGACGAGCAGTACTTC. The gene calls are TRBV5-1 and TRBJ2-7, with 14 bases identical to TRBD2. The CDR3 spans 15 residues. V dropped 3 bases and J dropped 5; count of bases not matched to a gene: 4. The germline gives CDR1 SGHRS, CDR2 YFSETQ.

The chain couples TRBV10-3 to TRBJ2-2; no clear D gene. Trimming took off 7 bases at V and 1 base at J, with 10 bases between the two ends. The germline gives CDR1 ENHRY, CDR2 SYGVKD. This CDR3 contains 14 residues. The CDR3 coding sequence is TGTGCCATCAATAGAGCCCTGAACACCGGGGAGCTGTTTTTT. This codes for CAINRALNTGELFF.

The rearrangement links TRBV10-1 to TRBJ1-6; perhaps TRBD1 as D (6 bases). CDR1 and CDR2 from the germline V gene are WNHNN and SYGVQD (reference sequence). Deletions cut 8 bases from V and 7 bases from J, with 18 bases between. CDR3 length: 15 residues. Here the CDR3 DNA reads TGCGCCAGCCCGCAGAGGGGGGGCCCGAATTCACCCCTCCACTTT. Amino acids: CASPQRGGPNSPLHF.

The chain couples TRBV9 to TRBJ2-3; 8 nucleotides agree with TRBD2. Looked up from germline, CDR1 is SGDLS and CDR2 is YYNGEE. This CDR3 region has 16 residues. V lost 0 bases, J lost 2 bases, and 5 bases stayed unmatched. In DNA, the CDR3 is TGTGCCAGCAGCGTAGGCCGGGGGGGCGCCACAGATACGCAGTATTTT. Translation: CASSVGRGGATDTQYF. The full variable domain, completed using reference TRBV9 and TRBJ2-3, is DSGVTQTPKHLITATGQRVTLRCSPRSGDLSVYWYQQSLDQGLQFLIQYYNGEERAKGNILERFSAQQFPDLHSELNLSSLELGDSALYFCASSVGRGGATDTQYFGPGTRLTVL.

The chain's CDR3 is CASSLDPGGGWNGYTF. The CDR3, as DNA: TGTGCCAGCAGCTTAGACCCAGGGGGCGGGTGGAATGGCTACACCTTC. This rearrangement joins TRBV11-3 to TRBJ1-2, with TRBD1 matching over 8 bases. Germline loops: CDR1 SGHNT, CDR2 YENEEA. This CDR3 is 16 amino acids long. V was clipped by 0 bases and J by 6 bases; unmatched bases: 9.

The table lists this clone with a count of one. The V and J genes are TRBV18 and TRBJ2-1; D not certain. Per germline, CDR1 KGHSH and CDR2 LQKENI. The germline V and J ends were trimmed by 4 bases and 10 bases, with 17 bases remaining between them. This CDR3 is 14 amino acids long. The chain's CDR3 is CASSLISPSWEQFF. CDR3 coding DNA: TGTGCCAGCTCACTTATCAGTCCCTCATGGGAGCAGTTCTTC.

This clone turned up a few times. The chain has TRBV7-2 and TRBJ1-2; 11 bases are shared with TRBD1. J gave up 2 bases and V 8 bases, and 4 bases lay outside the gene matches. CDR3 length equals 14 residues. Germline V gene sequence: CDR1 SGHTA, CDR2 FQGNSA. The CDR3: CASGWTGGNYGYTF. The CDR3 DNA follows: TGTGCCAGCGGCTGGACAGGGGGCAACTATGGCTACACCTTC.

V is TRBV15 and J is TRBJ2-3; 10 bases align to TRBD2. The CDR3 has 15 residues. V was pared by 4 bases and J by 5 bases, with 6 bases of the junction left unmatched. Germline V gene sequence: CDR1 LNHNV, CDR2 YYDKDF (reference sequence). This CDR3 is CATSIGTSEKDTQYF. DNA for the CDR3: TGTGCCACCAGCATCGGGACTAGCGAGAAAGATACGCAGTATTTT.

This clone was counted a few times. V is TRBV5-6 and J is TRBJ1-4; D gene uncertain. The length of the CDR3 is 14 residues. V was pared by 2 bases and J by 2 bases, with 7 bases between. Germline CDR1 and CDR2: SGHDT and YYEEEE. CDR3 protein: CASSFKQTNEKLFF. CDR3 DNA sequence: TGTGCCAGCAGCTTTAAACAGACTAATGAAAAACTGTTTTTT.